This T cell receptor beta chain was identified in a study of human T cells and chemical hapten exposure. On the study more broadly: Alopecia areata, totalis or universalis affected patients, mainly female. General study points: Expanded TCR sets contained significantly more large CDR3 similarity clusters than controls.

Noted time point: patch test 3, about 24 weeks after DPC sensitization. Noted treatment: therapeutic diphenylcyclopropenone sensitization with weekly scalp DPC. Blood collection took place prior to placing each patch test. Germline V gene sequence: CDR1 SGHAT, CDR2 FQNNGV. Trimming took 1 base from V and 2 from J, leaving 10 bases between them. The CDR3 totals 15 residues. This clonotype was seen at least ten times. Its specificity is unknown. MiXCR was run by TCRdb on the RACE reads, yielding one entry per CDR3 protein. The sample records 82,000 or so distinct CDR3 sequences, over 10% being singletons.

V gene TRBV11-2 combines with J gene TRBJ2-3; D not resolved. This sequence originates from a woman between 45 and 60 years old with alopecia areata. Some clones in this sample may be carry-over from other donors' samples. Here the sequenced sample was whole blood, taken in connection with sensitization to the hapten diphenylcyclopropenone (DPC). CDR3 region: CASSLAGGYTDTQYF. CDR3 sequence (DNA): TGTGCCAGCAGCTTAGCAGGCGGCTACACAGATACGCAGTATTTT.